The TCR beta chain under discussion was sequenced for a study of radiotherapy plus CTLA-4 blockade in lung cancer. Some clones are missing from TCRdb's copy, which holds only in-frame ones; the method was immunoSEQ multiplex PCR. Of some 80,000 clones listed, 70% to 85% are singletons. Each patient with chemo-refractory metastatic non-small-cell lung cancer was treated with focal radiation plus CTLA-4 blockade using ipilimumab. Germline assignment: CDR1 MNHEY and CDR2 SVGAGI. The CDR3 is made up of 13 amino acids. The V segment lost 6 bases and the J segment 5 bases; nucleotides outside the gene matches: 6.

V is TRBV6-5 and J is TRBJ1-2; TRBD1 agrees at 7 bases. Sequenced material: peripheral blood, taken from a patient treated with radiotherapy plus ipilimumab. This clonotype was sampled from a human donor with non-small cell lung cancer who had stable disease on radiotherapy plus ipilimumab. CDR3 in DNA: TGTGCCAGCAGAGCGACAGGGACTTATGGCTACACCTTC. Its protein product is CASRATGTYGYTF.